Detailed here is one T cell receptor (beta chain). As yet, its antigen is unknown. The sample is drawn from a study of OX40 agonist ivuxolimab in advanced cancers. Method: immunoSEQ multiplex PCR; TCRdb's copy keeps in-frame clones and lacks some. Counted here are over 35,000 clones, more than 70% occurring once; the ten biggest clones make up 21%. Whole-study findings and limits: Blood T cells, both CD4+ and CD8+, expanded clonally by week 6 at 0.1 to 3.0 mg/kg.

This CDR3 spans 13 amino acids. V was cut by 5 bases and J by 2 bases, with 9 bases left in between. Germline CDR1 reads SGHVS; CDR2 reads FNYEAQ. Sequenced material: CD4+ or CD8+ T cells sorted from blood, taken in a trial of the OX40 agonist ivuxolimab. This sequence originates from an adult with an advanced solid tumor such as melanoma, head and neck, liver or kidney cancer. The chain employs TRBV7-6 and TRBJ1-2; D call uncertain. The CDR3 here is CASSGTGNYGYTF. The CDR3 region has the DNA TGTGCCAGCAGCGGAACCGGGAACTATGGCTACACCTTC.